This T cell receptor beta chain was recorded in a study of breast tumors, draining lymph nodes, adjacent tissues. Study results and caveats: Tumor TCR diversity was below lymph nodes but above nontumor tissue. Findings are consistent with lymph node origin and intratumoral expansion of most tumor T cells. Luminal-like breast cancer showed significantly higher tumor–nontumor repertoire similarity than basal-like. The lymph node origin of tumor T cells was framed as consistent with a hypothesis, not demonstrated.

At least ten counts were recorded for this clonotype. The antigen is unknown. CDR3 size: 15 residues. V was clipped by 5 bases and J by 0 bases, with 11 bases between them. TCRdb re-called the multiplex PCR reads through MiXCR, storing one row per CDR3 protein. The top ten clones hold 10% of a sample with approximately 52,000 distinct CDR3 sequences, approximately 45% of them seen once. This clonotype originated in a female donor with breast cancer. Some clones in this sample may be carry-over from other donors' samples. The source material was breast tumor tissue. V is TRBV12-3 or TRBV12-4 and J is TRBJ2-1; tentatively, D is TRBD2 (5 bases). CDR3 sequence (DNA): TGTGCCAGCAGTAGCGGTGCGAGCTCCTACAATGAGCAGTTCTTC. Translation: CASSSGASSYNEQFF.